This T cell receptor (beta chain) is from a study of control samples from healthy donors and cancer patients. Germline V gene sequence: CDR1 LGHDT, CDR2 YNNKEL (reference sequence). This CDR3 is built from 14 residues. V lost 6 bases to trimming and J lost 1 base, with 11 bases between them. Repertoires were generated with immunoSEQ multiplex PCR, while TCRdb's copy carries only in-frame clones and drops some. The sample holds just over 80,000 clones, about 94% seen once. This clonotype originated in a woman younger than 35 in good health. The chain recombines TRBV3-1 (or the pseudogene TRBV3-2) with TRBJ2-3; no definite D call. Sequencing used blood. The CDR3: CASSQSSGTDTQYF. The CDR3 DNA sequence: TGTGCCAGCAGTCAATCTTCGGGCACAGATACGCAGTATTTT.